A selection of T cell receptor beta chains follows, all from one sample in a study of shared clonotypes between healthy human individuals. Clones were sequenced by immunoSEQ multiplex PCR, and TCRdb holds only the in-frame ones, with some missing. This sample yields fewer than 1.6 million clones, of which about 98.5% are seen a single time; about 0.4% belongs to the top ten. Sequenced material: naive CD4+ T cells sorted from blood. The receptors shown here come from a man under 40 in good health. Each CDR3 is given with its conserved first and last residue. A D gene is named only where the DNA matches it firmly. Clone size appears in some rows only: once, few, many, or a class for an expanded clone.

j_call	clone_size	v_call	d_call	cdr3_nt	cdr3_aa
TRBJ1-1	once	TRBV30	NA	TGTGCCTGGATGGGTAGAACCGGTGAAGCTTTCTTT	CAWMGRTGEAFF
TRBJ2-1	NA	TRBV4-3	TRBD2	TGCGCCAGCAGCCGGACTAGCGGTTTGAGTGAGCAGTTCTTC	CASSRTSGLSEQFF
TRBJ2-3	once	TRBV6-5	NA	TGTGCCAGCAGTAAAACCTTGGTCCGAGATACGCAGTATTTT	CASSKTLVRDTQYF
TRBJ2-7	NA	TRBV10-1	TRBD2	TGCGCCAGCAGTGAGTCGATACTAGCGGAGCGCTACGAGCAGTACTTC	CASSESILAERYEQYF
TRBJ1-1	NA	TRBV18	NA	TGTGCCAGCTCAACCCACCAACAGGGTGAAGCTTTCTTT	CASSTHQQGEAFF
TRBJ1-4	NA	TRBV30	NA	TGTGCCTGGAGTGTACGGCCTAATGAAAAACTGTTTTTT	CAWSVRPNEKLFF
TRBJ2-4	once	TRBV18	TRBD2	TGTGCCAGCTCACGGTTGGGGCGGGAGAACGTCATTCAGTACTTC	CASSRLGRENVIQYF
TRBJ2-2	NA	TRBV4-3	NA	TGCGCCAGCAGCCAATTACGATCGGGGGAGCTGTTTTTT	CASSQLRSGELFF
TRBJ2-1	NA	TRBV2	NA	TGTGCCAGCAGTGTGAAACAGACTTCCTACAATGAGCAGTTCTTC	CASSVKQTSYNEQFF
TRBJ1-4	NA	TRBV7-2	NA	TGTGCCAGCAGCGGAGGGGTGCCTAATGAAAAACTGTTTTTT	CASSGGVPNEKLFF
TRBJ2-7	NA	TRBV7-2	TRBD2	TGTGCCAGCAGCTGGGTTTTCGCTAGCGGGAGGGGAGTCTACGAGCAGTACTTC	CASSWVFASGRGVYEQYF
TRBJ2-2	NA	TRBV5-1	NA	TGCGCCAGCAGCTTGGGACGGGGAGCCGGGGAGCTGTTTTTT	CASSLGRGAGELFF
TRBJ1-1	NA	TRBV9	NA	TGTGCCAGCAGCGTAGAGGGGGGGCTTATGAACACTGAAGCTTTCTTT	CASSVEGGLMNTEAFF
TRBJ2-7	NA	TRBV27	NA	TGTGCCAGCAGTTTATCGCGTCTCGGACTATCCTCCTACGAGCAGTACTTC	CASSLSRLGLSSYEQYF
TRBJ2-1	NA	TRBV19	NA	TGTGCCAGTAGTCAGTCTATGGGGTACGGTGAGCAGTTCTTC	CASSQSMGYGEQFF
TRBJ1-2	NA	TRBV7-6	NA	TGTGCCAGCAGCTTAGATAGGTCTAACTATGGCTACACCTTC	CASSLDRSNYGYTF